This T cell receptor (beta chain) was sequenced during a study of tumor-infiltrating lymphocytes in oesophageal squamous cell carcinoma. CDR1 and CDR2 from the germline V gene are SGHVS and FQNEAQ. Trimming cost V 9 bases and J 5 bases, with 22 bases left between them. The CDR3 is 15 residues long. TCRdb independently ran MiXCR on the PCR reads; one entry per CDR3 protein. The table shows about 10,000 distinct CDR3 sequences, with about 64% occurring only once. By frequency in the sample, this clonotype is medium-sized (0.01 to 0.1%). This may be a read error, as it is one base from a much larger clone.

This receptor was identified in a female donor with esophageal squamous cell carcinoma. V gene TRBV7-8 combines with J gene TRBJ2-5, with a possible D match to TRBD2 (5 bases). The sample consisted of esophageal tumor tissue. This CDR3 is CARRKTRDYYETQYF. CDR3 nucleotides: TGTGCCAGAAGGAAAACTCGAGACTATTATGAGACCCAGTACTTC.